The 26 T cell receptor beta chains in this list originate from one sample, sequenced in a study of shared clonotypes between healthy human individuals. Here immunoSEQ multiplex PCR was the method, and the copy in TCRdb shows in-frame clones only, minus some. The sample records a few million clones, approximately 90% being singletons. Sequences were obtained from naive CD4+ T cells sorted from blood. The subset here: CD45RA+ positively selected. These receptors originate from a man younger than 35 in good health.

This chain uses TRBV18 with TRBJ1-1; D is uncertain. The CDR3 is made up of 18 amino acids. Germline lookup yields CDR1 KGHSH and CDR2 LQKENI. Trimming removed 4 bases at V and 4 bases at J, with 25 bases between. CDR3: CASSQNPGRREGSTEAFF. The CDR3 bases are TGTGCCAGCTCACAAAACCCTGGGAGAAGGGAAGGAAGCACTGAAGCTTTCTTT.

The genes are TRBV28 and TRBJ1-6; the D gene is possibly TRBD1 (5 bases). The CDR3 contains 14 residues. Germline CDR1 reads MDHEN; CDR2 reads SYDVKM. V shed 4 bases and J shed 10 bases, with 14 bases lying between them. The CDR3 region is CASSYRRVGSPLHF. For the CDR3, the DNA is TGTGCCAGCAGTTACAGGAGGGTGGGCTCACCCCTCCACTTT.

This chain joins TRBV28 and TRBJ1-2; a possible D gene is TRBD1 (5 bases). V shed 10 bases and J shed 2 bases, with 11 bases lying between them. This CDR3 comprises 12 residues. The germline V gene encodes CDR1 MDHEN and CDR2 SYDVKM. The CDR3 coding sequence is TGTGCCACCACTCGGGGCAACTATGGCTACACCTTC. This translates into CATTRGNYGYTF.

This clone was detected only a few times. The chain is built from TRBV28 and TRBJ1-4, with 7 positions matching TRBD1. With V trimmed by 5 bases and J by 4 bases, 10 bases remained unmatched. From germline, CDR1 is MDHEN and CDR2 SYDVKM. The CDR3 extends over 16 amino acids. DNA of the CDR3: TGTGCCAGCAGTCTCGTCTCGACAGGGCGTAATGAAAAACTGTTTTTT. Translated: CASSLVSTGRNEKLFF.

The chain uses TRBV18 and TRBJ1-4, with D unclear. Germline CDR1 KGHSH, CDR2 LQKENI. V dropped 3 bases and J dropped 6 bases, with 11 bases sitting between them. This CDR3 contains 14 residues. CDR3 sequence (DNA): TGTGCCAGCTCACCCCAATCGGGGTATGAAAAACTGTTTTTT. It encodes CASSPQSGYEKLFF. Supplemented by reference TRBV18 and TRBJ1-4, the full variable domain reads NAGVMQNPRHLVRRRGQEARLRCSPMKGHSHVYWYRQLPEEGLKFMVYLQKENIIDESGMPKERFSAEFPKEGPSILRIQQVVRGDSAAYFCASSPQSGYEKLFFGSGTQLSVL.

V usage is TRBV4-1 and J usage is TRBJ2-7; D remains ambiguous. This CDR3 is built from 13 residues. The V gene lost 4 bases and the J gene lost 3 bases, with 10 bases spanning the gap. CDR1 is MGHRA, CDR2 YSYEKL, per germline. In nucleotides, the CDR3 is TGCGCCAGCAGCCGAGGTCCGCACTACGAGCAGTACTTC. Translated: CASSRGPHYEQYF.

The chain has TRBV10-3 and TRBJ1-5; D remains unclear. Trimming removed 0 bases at V and 8 bases at J, with 8 bases between. This CDR3 region has 13 residues. Per the germline V gene, CDR1 is ENHRY and CDR2 is SYGVKD. CDR3 protein: CAISESGGEPQHF. The CDR3 DNA is TGTGCCATCAGTGAGTCGGGCGGGGAGCCCCAGCATTTT.

This rearrangement joins TRBV6-9 to TRBJ2-6; 12 bases line up with TRBD1. This CDR3 contains 16 residues. J lost 0 bases, V lost 11 bases, and 5 bases had no gene match. Germline CDR1 is MNHGY and CDR2 is SVAAGI. For the CDR3, the DNA is TGTGCCGGGGGGACAGGGGGCTACTCTGGGGCCAACGTCCTGACTTTC. Its translation: CAGGTGGYSGANVLTF.

The genes are TRBV5-6 and TRBJ1-6; 8 bases line up with TRBD1. The germline V gene has CDR1 SGHDT and CDR2 YYEEEE. The CDR3 has 16 residues. Trimming cost V 5 bases and J 4 bases; bases outside gene matches: 8. As DNA, the CDR3 is TGTGCCAGCAGTCCTACAGGGGGTGTATATAATTCACCCCTCCACTTT. It translates to CASSPTGGVYNSPLHF.

J is TRBJ2-1 and V is TRBV6-5; D is perhaps TRBD1 (6 bases). Germline V CDR1 and CDR2: MNHEY, SVGAGI. V dropped 5 bases and J dropped 9 bases, with 17 bases sitting between them. The length of the CDR3 is 14 residues. DNA of the CDR3: TGTGCCAGCAGTAGCGCCGGGACATCAGGTGAGCAGTTCTTC. The encoded protein is CASSSAGTSGEQFF.

This clone was found once. This chain uses TRBV30 with TRBJ1-4, with TRBD1 as a possible D gene (5 bases). Germline V CDR1 and CDR2: GTSNPN, SVGIG (reference sequence). V was shortened by 0 bases and J by 5 bases, with 16 bases between the two germline ends. This CDR3 has 16 amino acids. The CDR3 DNA follows: TGTGCCTGGAGTGTAGGGGACGGCCTAACAAATGAAAAACTGTTTTTT. Protein product: CAWSVGDGLTNEKLFF.

The chain is built from TRBV2 and TRBJ2-7; D may match TRBD1 or TRBD2 (5 bases each). This CDR3 contains 15 residues. The V gene lost 6 bases and the J gene lost 4 bases, with 19 bases spanning the gap. CDR1 and CDR2 from the germline V gene are SNHLY and FYNNEI. The CDR3 here is CASRLERAGSYEQYF. The DNA of the CDR3 is TGTGCCAGCAGACTAGAGCGTGCAGGGAGTTACGAGCAGTACTTC.

The genes are TRBV6-4 and TRBJ2-3; the match to TRBD2 covers 11 bases. The V gene end was trimmed by 6 bases and the J gene end by 2 bases; junction bases not matched to a gene: 4. The CDR3 spans 15 residues. CDR1 is MRHNA, CDR2 SNTAGT, per germline. This CDR3 is CASSASGGTTDTQYF. The CDR3 coding sequence is TGTGCCAGCAGCGCTAGCGGGGGGACCACAGATACGCAGTATTTT.

The CDR3 DNA follows: TGTGCCAGCATTCTCGACAGGGGAGGGGAGACCCAGTACTTC. Protein sequence: CASILDRGGETQYF. The chain combines TRBV2 with TRBJ2-5, with a weak D call TRBD1 (8 bases). Germline lookup yields CDR1 SNHLY and CDR2 FYNNEI. V was cut by 7 bases and J by 5 bases, with 17 bases left in between. The CDR3 totals 14 residues.

The rearrangement uses TRBV9 and TRBJ2-3, with TRBD2 matching 9 bases. V shed 3 bases, J shed 13 bases, and the junction held 9 bases outside the gene matches. Germline values: CDR1 SGDLS, CDR2 YYNGEE. This CDR3 has 13 amino acids. As DNA, the CDR3 is TGTGCCAGCAGCGAGGGACTAGCAGATGCAAAGTATTTT. This sequence encodes CASSEGLADAKYF.

The chain recombines TRBV5-1 with TRBJ2-2; no clear D gene. Germline V gene data show CDR1 as SGHRS and CDR2 as YFSETQ. The ends were cut back, 0 bases at V and 5 bases at J, with 11 bases in the middle. CDR3 length: 15 amino acids. The CDR3 loop is CASSLEVTSTGELFF. The DNA of the CDR3 is TGCGCCAGCAGCTTGGAAGTCACGTCAACCGGGGAGCTGTTTTTT. Based on the CDR3 plus reference TRBV5-1 and TRBJ2-2, the full variable domain is KAGVTQTPRYLIKTRGQQVTLSCSPISGHRSVSWYQQTPGQGLQFLFEYFSETQRNKGNFPGRFSGRQFSNSRSEMNVSTLELGDSALYLCASSLEVTSTGELFFGEGSRLTVL.

V and J are TRBV27 and TRBJ2-3, with 10 bases lining up with TRBD2. After removal of 6 bases from V and 0 bases from J, the junction contained 3 bases not matched to a gene. Looked up from germline, CDR1 is MNHEY and CDR2 is SMNVEV (reference sequence). The CDR3 covers 15 residues. The CDR3 nucleotides are TGTGCCAGCAGCCCGGGACTAGCGAGCACAGATACGCAGTATTTT. Amino acids: CASSPGLASTDTQYF.

V is TRBV19 and J is TRBJ1-1; D might be TRBD1 (6 bases). The germline CDR1 and CDR2 sequences are LNHDA and SQIVND (reference sequence). The CDR3 sequence is 13 residues long. V was pared by 5 bases and J by 4 bases, with 11 bases between. The CDR3 sequence: CASSSQGSTEAFF. Written as DNA, the CDR3 is TGTGCCAGTAGTTCACAGGGTAGCACTGAAGCTTTCTTT.

The gene calls are TRBV18 and TRBJ1-1, with 8 bases identical to TRBD1. The germline V gene has CDR1 KGHSH and CDR2 LQKENI. The CDR3 extends over 18 amino acids. Trimming at V came to 1 base and at J to 1 base, leaving 11 bases not matched to a gene. CDR3 sequence reads: CASSPRSGLGQGNTEAFF. The CDR3 DNA sequence: TGTGCCAGCTCACCACGGTCTGGTCTAGGACAGGGGAACACTGAAGCTTTCTTT.

V is TRBV5-4 and J is TRBJ2-3; 8 bases align to TRBD1. V dropped 6 bases and J dropped 3; count of bases not matched to a gene: 3. The germline V gene encodes CDR1 SGHNT and CDR2 YYREEE (reference sequence). The CDR3 totals 13 residues. The CDR3 spells CASTWTGTDTQYF. The CDR3 DNA reads as TGTGCCAGCACCTGGACAGGGACAGATACGCAGTATTTT.

In the case of this clone: The same CDR3 arises from other DNA sequences in this sample as well. This chain joins TRBV6-5 and TRBJ1-1, with D hard to call. The germline V gene encodes CDR1 MNHEY and CDR2 SVGAGI. Between the trimmed V and J ends, which lost 6 bases and 0 bases, there was a span of 8 bases. The CDR3 spans 13 residues. The CDR3 nucleotides read TGTGCCAGCAGCCGAACACTGAACACTGAAGCTTTCTTT. Amino acids: CASSRTLNTEAFF.

The chain is built from TRBV15 and TRBJ1-4; 7 nucleotides line up with TRBD1. The CDR3 is 15 amino acids. Germline V gives CDR1 LNHNV, CDR2 YYDKDF (reference sequence). V gave up 2 bases and J gave up 8 bases; unmatched junction bases: 8. The CDR3 here is CATSRQTGRWEKLFF. CDR3 in DNA: TGTGCCACCAGCAGACAGACAGGGCGTTGGGAAAAACTGTTTTTT.

The chain joins TRBV10-3 to TRBJ1-4; 11 bases agree with TRBD1. This CDR3 is built from 17 residues. Germline loops: CDR1 ENHRY, CDR2 SYGVKD. Trimming cost V 0 bases and J 7 bases; bases outside gene matches: 7. CDR3 nucleotides: TGTGCCATCAGTGAGTCGGTCGGACAGGGGGCGACTGAAAAACTGTTTTTT. Its translation: CAISESVGQGATEKLFF.

The rearrangement uses TRBV5-6 and TRBJ2-5, with D perhaps given as TRBD1 or TRBD2 (5 bases each). Trimming pared 0 bases from V and 5 bases from J, leaving 11 bases between. Germline values: CDR1 SGHDT, CDR2 YYEEEE. The length of the CDR3 is 14 residues. The CDR3 DNA is TGTGCCAGCAGCTTGGCCTCTTGGGGGGAGACCCAGTACTTC. Its translation is CASSLASWGETQYF. The variable domain in full, with the rest retrieved from reference TRBV5-6 and TRBJ2-5, is DAGVTQSPTHLIKTRGQQVTLRCSPKSGHDTVSWYQQALGQGPQFIFQYYEEEERQRGNFPDRFSGHQFPNYSSELNVNALLLGDSALYLCASSLASWGETQYFGPGTRLLVL.

V and J are TRBV6-6 and TRBJ2-1, with 11 bases fitting TRBD2. The CDR3 consists of 15 residues. Germline V gene lookup returns CDR1 MNHNY and CDR2 SVGAGI (reference sequence). Trimming at V came to 6 bases and at J to 4 bases, leaving 5 bases not matched to a gene. CDR3 nucleotides: TGTGCCAGCAGGCCCCGGACTAGCGGGTACAATGAGCAGTTCTTC. This codes for CASRPRTSGYNEQFF.

The chain carries TRBV7-9 and TRBJ1-2, with a weak D call TRBD1 (5 bases). CDR3 size: 19 residues. CDR1 is SEHNR and CDR2 is FQNEAQ in the germline V gene (reference sequence). Trimming pared 5 bases from V and 1 base from J, leaving 26 bases between. The DNA for the CDR3 is TGTGCCAGCAGCCCCACGACAGTCATTTACCGAGACTTTAACTATGGCTACACCTTC. Translating gives CASSPTTVIYRDFNYGYTF.